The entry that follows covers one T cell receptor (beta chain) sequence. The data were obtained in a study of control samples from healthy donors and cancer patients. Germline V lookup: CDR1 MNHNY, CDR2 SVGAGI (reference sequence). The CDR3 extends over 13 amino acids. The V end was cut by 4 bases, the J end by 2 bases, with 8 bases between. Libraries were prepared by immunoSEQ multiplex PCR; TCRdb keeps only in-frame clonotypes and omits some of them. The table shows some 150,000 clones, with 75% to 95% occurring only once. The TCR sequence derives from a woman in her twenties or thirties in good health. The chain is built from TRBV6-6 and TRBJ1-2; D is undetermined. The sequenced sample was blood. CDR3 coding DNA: TGTGCCAGCAGTTCTGGCAGAAACTATGGCTACACCTTC. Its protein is CASSSGRNYGYTF.